This T cell receptor (beta chain) was identified during a study of blood T cell repertoires in COVID-19. Overall study: The origin of the acute and convalescent COVID-19 samples was the United States, Italy and Spain.

Germline CDR1 reads MNHEY; CDR2 reads SVGAGI. V gave up 9 bases and J gave up 2 bases; unmatched junction bases: 8. The CDR3 is 15 residues long. Data came from immunoSEQ multiplex PCR; TCRdb stores just in-frame clones and leaves some out. The table records fewer than 80,000 clones, about 80% of them present only once. This chain links TRBV6-5 with TRBJ1-5; 9 nucleotides line up with TRBD1. The receptor's source is a man in his fifties or sixties with COVID-19, enrolled during active disease. Material for sequencing was peripheral blood. The CDR3 region has the DNA TGTGCCAGTCACAGGGGGCGCGGAGGCAATCAGCCCCAGCATTTT. Residues: CASHRGRGGNQPQHF.